A single sample gave rise to the 22 T cell receptor beta chains below, sequenced in a study of blood T cell repertoires in COVID-19. Profiling relied on immunoSEQ multiplex PCR, and the TCRdb table lists in-frame clones only, not all of them. The table shows 270,000 or so clones, with roughly 89% occurring only once. Sequenced: peripheral blood. These receptors originate from a woman in her forties who had recovered from COVID-19.

CDR3 in amino acids: CASSAQGAGPFGANVLTF. For the CDR3, the DNA is TGTGCCAGCAGCGCACAGGGGGCCGGGCCCTTTGGGGCCAACGTCCTGACTTTC. The chain links TRBV9 to TRBJ2-6, with TRBD1 matching over 9 bases. This CDR3 has 18 amino acids. Trimming cost V 3 bases and J 3 bases; bases outside gene matches: 10. Germline V gene lookup returns CDR1 SGDLS and CDR2 YYNGEE. Supplemented by reference TRBV9 and TRBJ2-6, the full variable domain reads DSGVTQTPKHLITATGQRVTLRCSPRSGDLSVYWYQQSLDQGLQFLIQYYNGEERAKGNILERFSAQQFPDLHSELNLSSLELGDSALYFCASSAQGAGPFGANVLTFGAGSRLTVL.

This CDR3 is CASRDRVYEKLFF. The CDR3 DNA reads as TGTGCCAGCAGGGACAGGGTTTACGAAAAACTGTTTTTT. The chain couples TRBV2 to TRBJ1-4; 8 nucleotides line up with TRBD1. The CDR3 runs 13 residues. Germline CDR1 reads SNHLY; CDR2 reads FYNNEI. V lost 6 bases, J lost 8 bases, and 5 bases stayed unmatched.

The genes are TRBV11-2 and TRBJ2-1; TRBD1 matches 7 bases. CDR3 length equals 13 residues. Unmatched junction bases numbered 8, after V lost 1 base and J lost 14 bases. The V gene's germline CDR1 is SGHAT and CDR2 FQNNGV. Here the CDR3 reads CASSLGGQYMEFF. The CDR3 coding sequence is TGTGCCAGCAGCTTAGGGGGACAGTACATGGAGTTCTTC.

The gene calls are TRBV10-1 and TRBJ2-5, with TRBD2 identical over 7 bases. CDR1 and CDR2 (germline): WNHNN, SYGVQD (reference sequence). V lost 2 bases and J lost 5; bases outside the gene matches: 8. The CDR3 spans 15 residues. The DNA for the CDR3 is TGCGCCAGCAGTGAGGGCGGGAGTTTTAGGGAGACCCAGTACTTC. This sequence encodes CASSEGGSFRETQYF.

The chain's CDR3 is CASSPSGGRGEKLFF. In nucleotides, the CDR3 is TGTGCCAGCAGTCCCTCCGGGGGGAGGGGGGAAAAACTGTTTTTT. The chain employs TRBV28 and TRBJ1-4, with TRBD1 as a possible D gene (6 bases). The CDR3 is 15 residues long. CDR1 and CDR2 (germline): MDHEN, SYDVKM. Trimming removed 5 bases at V and 8 bases at J, with 18 bases between.

This chain joins TRBV3-1 (or the pseudogene TRBV3-2) and TRBJ1-1, with D possibly matching TRBD1 (5 bases). The CDR3 has 15 residues. V lost 0 bases to trimming and J lost 0 bases, with 8 bases between them. From germline, CDR1 is LGHDT and CDR2 YNNKEL (reference sequence). CDR3 DNA: TGTGCCAGCAGCCAAGATAACAGGTTGAACACTGAAGCTTTCTTT. This translates into CASSQDNRLNTEAFF.

The chain has TRBV7-9 and TRBJ1-2, with 8 bases aligning to TRBD1. Per germline, CDR1 SEHNR and CDR2 FQNEAQ (reference sequence). The J segment lost 7 bases and the V segment lost 5 bases, leaving 15 bases of the junction unmatched. The CDR3 loop spans 16 amino acids. CDR3 sequence: CASSIGGIGRGLGYTF. The CDR3 coding sequence is TGTGCCAGCAGCATAGGGGGCATTGGCAGGGGGCTTGGCTACACCTTC. The variable domain in full, completed from reference TRBV7-9 and TRBJ1-2, reads DTGVSQNPRHKITKRGQNVTFRCDPISEHNRLYWYRQTLGQGPEFLTYFQNEAQLEKSRLLSDRFSAERPKGSFSTLEIQRTEQGDSAMYLCASSIGGIGRGLGYTFGSGTRLTVV.

This clone was detected only a few times. This chain connects TRBV5-1 to TRBJ1-1, with 7 bases identical to TRBD1. The CDR3 has 16 amino acids. CDR1 and CDR2 (germline): SGHRS, YFSETQ. J was trimmed by 4 bases and V by 0 bases; bases with no gene match: 9. The CDR3 here is CASSLAMTGQVTEAFF. CDR3 DNA: TGCGCCAGCAGCTTGGCGATGACAGGGCAGGTCACTGAAGCTTTCTTT.

The CDR3 sequence: CAISEPGTDTQYF. The CDR3 nucleotides are TGTGCCATCAGTGAGCCGGGCACAGATACGCAGTATTTT. The chain recombines TRBV10-3 with TRBJ2-3; D is unclear. The V gene lost 2 bases and the J gene lost 1 base, with 4 bases spanning the gap. The CDR3 has 13 residues. Germline V gene data show CDR1 as ENHRY and CDR2 as SYGVKD.

This rearrangement joins TRBV2 to TRBJ2-7; 10 bases match TRBD1. V was pared by 2 bases and J by 8 bases, with 3 bases of the junction left unmatched. The CDR3 covers 13 residues. The germline gives CDR1 SNHLY, CDR2 FYNNEI. The CDR3 nucleotides read TGTGCCAGCAGTGAATTGGGACAGGGGCAGCAGTACGTC. Its protein is CASSELGQGQQYV.

The V gene is TRBV7-2, the J gene TRBJ2-5, with 8 positions matching TRBD2. CDR1 SGHTA and CDR2 FQGNSA come from the germline V gene. This CDR3 is 14 amino acids long. V lost 4 bases and J lost 4; bases outside the gene matches: 5. The CDR3 here is CASSSGGAPETQYF. In nucleotides, the CDR3 is TGTGCCAGCAGCTCCGGGGGGGCCCCAGAGACCCAGTACTTC.

V gene TRBV19 combines with J gene TRBJ2-1; 9 bases fit TRBD1. After removal of 10 bases from V and 7 bases from J, the junction contained 5 bases not matched to a gene. Germline CDR1 reads LNHDA; CDR2 reads SQIVND (reference sequence). The CDR3 sequence is 12 residues long. This chain's CDR3 is CATTGGENEQFF. CDR3 sequence (DNA): TGTGCCACGACAGGGGGGGAGAATGAGCAGTTCTTC.

The chain has TRBV9 and TRBJ2-3, with 7 bases matching TRBD2. Germline V gene lookup returns CDR1 SGDLS and CDR2 YYNGEE. This CDR3 comprises 14 residues. The J segment lost 4 bases and the V segment lost 0 bases, leaving 2 bases of the junction unmatched. CDR3 protein: CASSVDAGADTQYF. For the CDR3, the DNA is TGTGCCAGCAGCGTAGATGCGGGGGCAGATACGCAGTATTTT.

J is TRBJ2-2 and V is TRBV10-3; TRBD2 matches 8 bases. V was pared by 6 bases and J by 0 bases, with 6 bases of the junction left unmatched. Germline V gene sequence: CDR1 ENHRY, CDR2 SYGVKD. The CDR3 has 16 residues. The CDR3 nucleotides read TGTGCCATCAGAGACGAAGCGGGGGCGAACACCGGGGAGCTGTTTTTT. This encodes CAIRDEAGANTGELFF.

The rearrangement joins TRBV9 to TRBJ1-4; TRBD1 aligns across 7 bases. The CDR3 loop spans 14 amino acids. CDR1 is SGDLS and CDR2 is YYNGEE in the germline V gene. V was clipped by 4 bases and J by 7 bases; unmatched bases: 7. The CDR3: CASSLYRDSEKLFF. The CDR3 coding sequence is TGTGCCAGCAGCCTCTACAGGGACAGTGAAAAACTGTTTTTT.

This rearrangement joins TRBV7-6 to TRBJ2-7; possible D gene TRBD2, 7 bases. Germline CDR1 is SGHVS and CDR2 is FNYEAQ. Trimming stripped 4 bases from V and 6 bases from J, with 16 bases between. The CDR3 is 14 amino acids. Here the CDR3 DNA reads TGTGCCAGCAGCTCCAGACCCGGGGGGCGCGAGCAGTACTTC. Translated: CASSSRPGGREQYF.

This clone appeared once. The rearrangement joins TRBV28 to TRBJ2-1, with D perhaps matching TRBD2 (6 bases). This CDR3 is built from 16 residues. In germline, CDR1 is MDHEN, CDR2 SYDVKM. Trimming pared 6 bases from V and 6 bases from J, leaving 21 bases between. The CDR3 region is CASSPHGGGGSNEQFF. CDR3 bases: TGTGCCAGCAGCCCCCATGGGGGAGGAGGGTCCAATGAGCAGTTCTTC.

V usage is TRBV6-2 or TRBV6-3 and J usage is TRBJ2-5; TRBD1 matches at 9 bases. The ends lost 2 bases at V and 5 bases at J; junction bases unmatched: 6. The CDR3 sequence is 15 residues long. The V gene's germline CDR1 is MNHEY and CDR2 SVGEGT. The CDR3 protein is CASSYTGTGHETQYF. The CDR3 DNA follows: TGTGCCAGCAGTTACACCGGGACAGGGCACGAGACCCAGTACTTC.

The chain recombines TRBV18 with TRBJ2-1, with TRBD2 identical over 7 bases. J gave up 6 bases and V 3 bases, and 11 bases lay outside the gene matches. This CDR3 region has 16 residues. Germline V gene sequence: CDR1 KGHSH, CDR2 LQKENI. CDR3 in amino acids: CASSPVVTGGGNEQFF. The CDR3 DNA reads TGTGCCAGCTCACCTGTCGTCACTGGGGGGGGCAATGAGCAGTTCTTC.

V gene TRBV6-1 combines with J gene TRBJ2-1; 9 bases match TRBD1. The CDR3 contains 17 residues. Germline V lookup: CDR1 MNHNS, CDR2 SASEGT. With 2 bases clipped from V and 8 bases from J, the junction kept 13 bases outside the gene matches. The CDR3 coding sequence is TGTGCCAGCAGTGAACGTGGGACAGGGTCATGGCTAGATGAGCAGTTCTTC. This sequence encodes CASSERGTGSWLDEQFF.

The chain links TRBV19 to TRBJ2-3; 11 bases agree with TRBD2. In germline, CDR1 is LNHDA, CDR2 SQIVND (reference sequence). J was trimmed by 3 bases and V by 5 bases; bases with no gene match: 16. CDR3 length equals 19 residues. CDR3 loop: CASSPLAGGLSGRTDTQYF. CDR3 in DNA: TGTGCCAGTAGTCCGCTAGCGGGGGGTCTTTCGGGTCGGACAGATACGCAGTATTTT.

The V call is TRBV10-3, the J call TRBJ1-1; the match to TRBD1 covers 9 bases. Germline CDR1 reads ENHRY; CDR2 reads SYGVKD. V shed 6 bases, J shed 0 bases, and the junction held 2 bases outside the gene matches. CDR3 size: 14 residues. The CDR3 sequence: CAISRQGVNTEAFF. CDR3 DNA: TGTGCCATCAGCAGACAGGGGGTGAACACTGAAGCTTTCTTT.